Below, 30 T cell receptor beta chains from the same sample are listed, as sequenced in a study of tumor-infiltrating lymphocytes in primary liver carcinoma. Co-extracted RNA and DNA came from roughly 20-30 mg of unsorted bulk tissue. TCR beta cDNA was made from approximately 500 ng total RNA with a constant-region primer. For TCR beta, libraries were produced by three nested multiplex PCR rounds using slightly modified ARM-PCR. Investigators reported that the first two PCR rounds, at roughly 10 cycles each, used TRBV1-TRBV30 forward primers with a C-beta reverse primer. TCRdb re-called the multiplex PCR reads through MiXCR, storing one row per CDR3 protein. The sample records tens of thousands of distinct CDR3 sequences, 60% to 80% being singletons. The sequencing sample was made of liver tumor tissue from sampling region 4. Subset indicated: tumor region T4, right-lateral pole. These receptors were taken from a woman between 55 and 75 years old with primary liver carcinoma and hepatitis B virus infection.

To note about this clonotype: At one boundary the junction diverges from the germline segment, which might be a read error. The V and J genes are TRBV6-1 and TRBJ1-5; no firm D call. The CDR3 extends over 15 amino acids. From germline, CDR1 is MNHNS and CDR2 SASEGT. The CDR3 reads CVSSEARVFNQPQHF. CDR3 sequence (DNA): TGTGTCAGCAGTGAAGCGCGGGTGTTTAATCAGCCCCAGCATTTT.

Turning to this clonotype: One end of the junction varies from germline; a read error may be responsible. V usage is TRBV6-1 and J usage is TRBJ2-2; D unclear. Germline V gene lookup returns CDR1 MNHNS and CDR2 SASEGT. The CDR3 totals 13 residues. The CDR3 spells CTSKIRDTGELFF. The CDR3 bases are TGTACCAGCAAGATTAGGGACACCGGGGAGCTGTTTTTT.

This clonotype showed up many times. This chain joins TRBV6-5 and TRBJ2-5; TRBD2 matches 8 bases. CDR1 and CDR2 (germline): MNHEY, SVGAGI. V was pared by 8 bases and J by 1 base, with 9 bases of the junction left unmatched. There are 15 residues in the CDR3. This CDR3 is CASGRGSGIQETQYF. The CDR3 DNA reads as TGTGCCAGCGGAAGAGGTAGCGGGATCCAAGAGACCCAGTACTTC.

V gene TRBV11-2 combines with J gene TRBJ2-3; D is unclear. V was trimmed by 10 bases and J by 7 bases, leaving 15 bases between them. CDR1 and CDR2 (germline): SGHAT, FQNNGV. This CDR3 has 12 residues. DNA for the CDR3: TGTGCCAACGGCCCCTGGGCGTATACGCAGTATTTT. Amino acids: CANGPWAYTQYF.

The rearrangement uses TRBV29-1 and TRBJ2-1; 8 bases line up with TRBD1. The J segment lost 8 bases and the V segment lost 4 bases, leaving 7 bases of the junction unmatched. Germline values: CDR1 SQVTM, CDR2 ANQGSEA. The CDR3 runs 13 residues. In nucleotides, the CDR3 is TGCAGCGTTGTGGGGGACAGGAACTATGAGCAGTTCTTC. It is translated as CSVVGDRNYEQFF.

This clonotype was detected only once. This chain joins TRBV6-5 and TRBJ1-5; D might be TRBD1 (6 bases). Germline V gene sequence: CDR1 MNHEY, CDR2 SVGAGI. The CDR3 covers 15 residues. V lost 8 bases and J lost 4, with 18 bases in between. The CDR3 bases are TGTGCCAGCGGTGAGGGGGGTGACTTGAATCAGCCCCAGCATTTT. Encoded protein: CASGEGGDLNQPQHF.

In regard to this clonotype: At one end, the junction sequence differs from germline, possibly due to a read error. The CDR3 DNA follows: TGTGCCAGTAGTGACGTAGCGGGATGGCCCACAGATACGCAGTATTTT. Residues: CASSDVAGWPTDTQYF. This chain connects TRBV6-4 to TRBJ2-3, with TRBD2 matching over 8 bases. The CDR3 has 16 amino acids. Germline CDR1 and CDR2: MRHNA and SNTAGT.

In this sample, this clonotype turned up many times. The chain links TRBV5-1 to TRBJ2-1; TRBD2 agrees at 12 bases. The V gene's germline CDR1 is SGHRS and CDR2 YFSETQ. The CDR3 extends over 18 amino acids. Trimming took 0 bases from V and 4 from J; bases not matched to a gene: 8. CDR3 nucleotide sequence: TGCGCCAGCAGCTTGGAGGCTAGCGGGAGGGCCCTATACAATGAGCAGTTCTTC. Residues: CASSLEASGRALYNEQFF.

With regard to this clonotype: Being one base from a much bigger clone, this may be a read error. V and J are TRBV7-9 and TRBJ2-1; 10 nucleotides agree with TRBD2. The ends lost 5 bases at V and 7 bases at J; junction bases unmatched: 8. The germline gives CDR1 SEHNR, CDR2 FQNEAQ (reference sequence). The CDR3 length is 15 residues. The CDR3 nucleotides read TGTGCCAGCAGCCCTCGGGCTAGCGGGAGTAATGAGCAGTTCTTC. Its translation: CASSPRASGSNEQFF.

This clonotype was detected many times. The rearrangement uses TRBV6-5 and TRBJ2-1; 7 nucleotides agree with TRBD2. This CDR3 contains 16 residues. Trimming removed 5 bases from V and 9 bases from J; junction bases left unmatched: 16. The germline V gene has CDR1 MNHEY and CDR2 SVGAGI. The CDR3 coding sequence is TGTGCCAGCAGTAAGAGGATCGTGAGCGGGACGGGTGAGCAGTTCTTC. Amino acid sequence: CASSKRIVSGTGEQFF.

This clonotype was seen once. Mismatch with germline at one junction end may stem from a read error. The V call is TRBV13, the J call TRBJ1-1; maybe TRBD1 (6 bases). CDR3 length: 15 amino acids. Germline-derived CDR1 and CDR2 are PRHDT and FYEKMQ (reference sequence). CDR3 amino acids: CASSSEGGLSTEALF. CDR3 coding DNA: TGTGCCAGCAGCTCCGAGGGGGGGTTGAGCACTGAAGCTCTCTTT.

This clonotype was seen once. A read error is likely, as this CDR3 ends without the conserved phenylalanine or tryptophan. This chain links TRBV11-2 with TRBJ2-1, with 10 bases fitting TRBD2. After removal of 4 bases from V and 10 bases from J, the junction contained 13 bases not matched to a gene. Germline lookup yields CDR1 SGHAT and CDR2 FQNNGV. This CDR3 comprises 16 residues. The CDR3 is CASSSLASGGGGEQFL. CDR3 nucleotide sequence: TGTGCCAGCAGCTCCCTGGCTAGCGGGGGCGGGGGGGAGCAGTTCCTC.

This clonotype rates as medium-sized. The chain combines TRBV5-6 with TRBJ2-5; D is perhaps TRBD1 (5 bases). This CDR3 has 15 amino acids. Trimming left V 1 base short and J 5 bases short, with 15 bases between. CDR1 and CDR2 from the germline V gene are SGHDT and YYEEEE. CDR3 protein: CASSLTGPNGETQYF. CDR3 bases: TGTGCCAGCAGCTTGACAGGACCGAACGGGGAGACCCAGTACTTC.

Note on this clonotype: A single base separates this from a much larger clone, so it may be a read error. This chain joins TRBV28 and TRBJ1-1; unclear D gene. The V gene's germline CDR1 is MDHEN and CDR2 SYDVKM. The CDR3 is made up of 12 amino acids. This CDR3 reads CANSTQIFEAFF. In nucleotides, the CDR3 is TGTGCCAACAGTACGCAGATCTTCGAAGCTTTCTTT.

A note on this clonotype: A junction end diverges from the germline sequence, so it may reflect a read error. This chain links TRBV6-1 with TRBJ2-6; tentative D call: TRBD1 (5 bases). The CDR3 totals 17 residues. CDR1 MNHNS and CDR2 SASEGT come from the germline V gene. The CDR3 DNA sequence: TGTGTCAGCAGTGATCACCCAACATTCTCTGGGGCCAATGTCCTGACTTTC. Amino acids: CVSSDHPTFSGANVLTF.

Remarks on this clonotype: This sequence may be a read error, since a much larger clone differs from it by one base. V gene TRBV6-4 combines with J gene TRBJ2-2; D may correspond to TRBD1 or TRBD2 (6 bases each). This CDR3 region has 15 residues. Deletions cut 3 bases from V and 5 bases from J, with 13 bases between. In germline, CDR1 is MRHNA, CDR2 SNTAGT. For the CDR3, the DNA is TGTGCCAGCAGTGAGACAGGACGGGGGACCGGGGAGCTGTTTTTT. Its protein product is CASSETGRGTGELFF.

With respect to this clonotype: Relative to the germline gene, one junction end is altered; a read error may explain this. Here the CDR3 DNA reads TGTGCCAGCAGCCCAGTAGGCAGGGGACCAGTCACCGGCGAGCTGTTTTTT. Its protein is CASSPVGRGPVTGELFF. V and J are TRBV11-2 and TRBJ2-2, with a possible D match to TRBD1 (6 bases). The CDR3 has 17 residues. From germline, CDR1 is SGHAT and CDR2 FQNNGV.

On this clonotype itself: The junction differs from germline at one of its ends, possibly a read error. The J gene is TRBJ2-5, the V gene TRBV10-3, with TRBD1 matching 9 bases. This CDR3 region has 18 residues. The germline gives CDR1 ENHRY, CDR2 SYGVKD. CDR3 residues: CAISKSEPGQGIGETQYF. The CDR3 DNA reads TGTGCCATCAGTAAGTCGGAACCGGGACAGGGCATCGGAGAGACCCAGTACTTC.

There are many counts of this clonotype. The DNA of the CDR3 is TGTGCCAGCCAAGCGGGAGAGGCCACAGATACGCAGTATTTT. Amino acids: CASQAGEATDTQYF. The rearrangement joins TRBV6-2 or TRBV6-3 to TRBJ2-3, with 8 nucleotides matching TRBD2. The CDR3 sequence is 14 residues long. The germline V gene encodes CDR1 MNHEY and CDR2 SVGEGT. J was trimmed by 2 bases and V by 8 bases; bases with no gene match: 6.

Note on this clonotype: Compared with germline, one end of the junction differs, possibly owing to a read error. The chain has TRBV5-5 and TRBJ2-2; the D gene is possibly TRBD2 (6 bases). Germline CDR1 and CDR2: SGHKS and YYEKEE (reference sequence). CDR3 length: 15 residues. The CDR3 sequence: CARSLGGPNTGEMFF. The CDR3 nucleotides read TGTGCCAGAAGCTTGGGAGGCCCAAACACCGGGGAGATGTTTTTT. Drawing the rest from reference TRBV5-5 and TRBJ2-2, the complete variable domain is DAGVTQSPTHLIKTRGQQVTLRCSPISGHKSVSWYQQVLGQGPQFIFQYYEKEERGRGNFPDRFSARQFPNYSSELNVNALLLGDSALYLCARSLGGPNTGEMFFGEGSRLTVL.

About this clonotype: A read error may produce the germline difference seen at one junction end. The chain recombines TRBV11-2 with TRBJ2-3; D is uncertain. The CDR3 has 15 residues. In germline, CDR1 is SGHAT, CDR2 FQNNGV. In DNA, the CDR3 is TGTGCCAGCAGCTTAGTAAGCCGCAGTATAGATATGCAGTATTTT. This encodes CASSLVSRSIDMQYF.

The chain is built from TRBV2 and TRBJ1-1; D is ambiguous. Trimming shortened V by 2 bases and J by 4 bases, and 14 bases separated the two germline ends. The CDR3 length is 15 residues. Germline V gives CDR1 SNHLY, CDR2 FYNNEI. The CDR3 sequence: CASSEYLSRATEAFF. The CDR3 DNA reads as TGTGCCAGCAGTGAATATTTGTCGAGGGCCACTGAAGCTTTCTTT.

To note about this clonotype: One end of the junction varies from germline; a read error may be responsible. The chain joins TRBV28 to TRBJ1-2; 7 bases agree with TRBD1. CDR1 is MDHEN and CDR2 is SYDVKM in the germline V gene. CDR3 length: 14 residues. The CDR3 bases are TGTGCCAGCAGACGATCACCGGCCGCCGGGACAGTCGTCTTC. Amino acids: CASRRSPAAGTVVF.

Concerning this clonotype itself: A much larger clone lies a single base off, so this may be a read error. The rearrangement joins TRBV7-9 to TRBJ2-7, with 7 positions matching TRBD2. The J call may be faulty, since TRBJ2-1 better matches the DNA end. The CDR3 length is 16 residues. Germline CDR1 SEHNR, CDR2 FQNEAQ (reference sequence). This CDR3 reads CASSDKLAPGSYEQFF. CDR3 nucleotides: TGTGCCAGCAGCGATAAACTAGCGCCGGGATCCTACGAGCAGTTCTTC.

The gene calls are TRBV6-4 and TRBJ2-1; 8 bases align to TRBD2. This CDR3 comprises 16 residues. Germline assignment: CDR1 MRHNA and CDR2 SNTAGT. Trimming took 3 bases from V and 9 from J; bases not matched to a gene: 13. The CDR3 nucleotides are TGTGCCAGCAGTGAGGGGGGACTAGATATCCCCATTGAGCAGTTCTTC. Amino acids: CASSEGGLDIPIEQFF.

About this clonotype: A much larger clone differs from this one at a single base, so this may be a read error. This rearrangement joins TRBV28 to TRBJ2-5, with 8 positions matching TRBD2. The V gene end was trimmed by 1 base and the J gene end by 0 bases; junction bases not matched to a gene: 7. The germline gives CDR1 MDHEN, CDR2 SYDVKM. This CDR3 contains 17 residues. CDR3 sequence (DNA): TGTGCCAGCAGTTTATCGGCCGGGAGGGCTTACCAAGAGACCCAGTACTTC. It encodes CASSLSAGRAYQETQYF.

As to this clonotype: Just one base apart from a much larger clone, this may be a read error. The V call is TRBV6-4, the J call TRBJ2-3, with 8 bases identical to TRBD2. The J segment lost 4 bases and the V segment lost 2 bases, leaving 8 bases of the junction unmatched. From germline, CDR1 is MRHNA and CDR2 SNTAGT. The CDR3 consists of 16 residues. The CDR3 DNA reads TGTGCCAGCAGTGACAGAAGAGCGGGAGAGGCAGATACGCAGTATTTT. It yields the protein CASSDRRAGEADTQYF.

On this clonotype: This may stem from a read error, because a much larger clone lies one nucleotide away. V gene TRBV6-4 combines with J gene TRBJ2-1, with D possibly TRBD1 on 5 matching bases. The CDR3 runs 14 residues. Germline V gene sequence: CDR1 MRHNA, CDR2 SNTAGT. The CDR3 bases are TGTACCAGCAGTGTAGACCAGGGCCGCAATGAGCAGTTCTTC. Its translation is CTSSVDQGRNEQFF.

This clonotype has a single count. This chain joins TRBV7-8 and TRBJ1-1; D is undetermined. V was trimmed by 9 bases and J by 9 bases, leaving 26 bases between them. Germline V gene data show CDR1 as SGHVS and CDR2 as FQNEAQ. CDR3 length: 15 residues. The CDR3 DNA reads TGTGCCAGTAGCCCCCGTCGGCACCCCCGCCTCAAAGCTTTCTTT. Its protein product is CASSPRRHPRLKAFF. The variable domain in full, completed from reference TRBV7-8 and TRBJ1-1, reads GAGVSQSPRYKVAKRGQDVALRCDPISGHVSLFWYQQALGQGPEFLTYFQNEAQLDKSGLPSDRFFAERPEGSVSTLKIQRTQQEDSAVYLCASSPRRHPRLKAFFGQGTRLTVV.

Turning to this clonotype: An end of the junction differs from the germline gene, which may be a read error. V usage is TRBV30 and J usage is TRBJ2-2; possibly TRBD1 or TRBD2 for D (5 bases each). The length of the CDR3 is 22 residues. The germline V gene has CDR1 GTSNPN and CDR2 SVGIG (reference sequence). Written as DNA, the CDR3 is TGTGCCTGGTGTGTAAAAGGGATCCCGGGACGTCCCCATAGGGCGAACACCGGGGAGCTGTTTTTT. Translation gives CAWCVKGIPGRPHRANTGELFF.